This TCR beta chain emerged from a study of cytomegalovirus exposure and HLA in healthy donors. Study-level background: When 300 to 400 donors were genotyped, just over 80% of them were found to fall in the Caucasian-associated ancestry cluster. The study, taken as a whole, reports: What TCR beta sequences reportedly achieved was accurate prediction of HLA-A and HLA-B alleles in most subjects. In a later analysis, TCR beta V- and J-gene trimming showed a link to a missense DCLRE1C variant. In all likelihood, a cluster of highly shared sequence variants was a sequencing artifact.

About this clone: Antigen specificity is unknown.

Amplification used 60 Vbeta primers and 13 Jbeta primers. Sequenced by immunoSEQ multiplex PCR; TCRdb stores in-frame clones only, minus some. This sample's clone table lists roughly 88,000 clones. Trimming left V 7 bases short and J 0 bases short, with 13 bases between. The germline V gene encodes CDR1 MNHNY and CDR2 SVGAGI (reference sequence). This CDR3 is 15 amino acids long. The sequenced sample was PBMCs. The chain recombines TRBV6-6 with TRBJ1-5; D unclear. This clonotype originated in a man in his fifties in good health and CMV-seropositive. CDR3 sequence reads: CASTPTRYSNQPQHF. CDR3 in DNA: TGTGCCAGCACCCCCACGAGATATAGCAATCAGCCCCAGCATTTT.